This T cell receptor beta chain appears in the sequencing data of a study of blood T cell repertoires in COVID-19. About the research overall: COVID-19 samples, acute and convalescent, were from the United States, Italy and Spain. Sources were T cells, B-cell-depleted T cells, or PBMCs; the material itself was cDNA or gDNA.

Trimming took off 5 bases at V and 7 bases at J, with 11 bases between the two ends. Germline-derived CDR1 and CDR2 are LNHDA and SQIVND (reference sequence). CDR3 length equals 13 residues. Per the original data handling: Estimated nucleated cell counts came from reference gene primer amplification. Only in-frame clones appear in the TCRdb table, and some are missing; sequencing was by immunoSEQ multiplex PCR. V and J calls and clone size follow that table, whereas D and trimming were derived from the DNA. The sample holds approximately 49,000 clones, 68% seen once. The TCR was taken from a woman aged 70-85 years with acute or convalescent COVID-19. The source material was peripheral blood. The J gene is TRBJ1-4, the V gene TRBV19; D is perhaps TRBD1 (6 bases). The CDR3 protein is CASSSARGEKLFF. DNA of the CDR3: TGTGCCAGTAGTTCCGCCAGGGGTGAAAAACTGTTTTTT.